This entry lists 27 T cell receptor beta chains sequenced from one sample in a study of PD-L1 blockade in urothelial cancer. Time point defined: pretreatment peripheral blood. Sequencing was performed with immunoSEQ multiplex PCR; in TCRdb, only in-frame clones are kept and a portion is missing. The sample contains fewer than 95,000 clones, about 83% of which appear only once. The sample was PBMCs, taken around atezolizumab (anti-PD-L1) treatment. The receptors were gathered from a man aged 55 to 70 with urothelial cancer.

The CDR3 region has the DNA TGTGCCAGCAGCATCGGACAGGGGTCAGGGGAGACCCAGTACTTC. This translates into CASSIGQGSGETQYF. The rearrangement uses TRBV9 and TRBJ2-5; 9 bases align to TRBD1. In germline, CDR1 is SGDLS, CDR2 YYNGEE. This CDR3 is 15 amino acids long. Trimming cost V 4 bases and J 5 bases; bases outside gene matches: 9.

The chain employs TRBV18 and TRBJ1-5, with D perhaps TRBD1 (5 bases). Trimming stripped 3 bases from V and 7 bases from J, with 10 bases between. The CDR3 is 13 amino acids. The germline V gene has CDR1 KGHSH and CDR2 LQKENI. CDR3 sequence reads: CASSPREGQPQHF. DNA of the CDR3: TGTGCCAGCTCACCCCGGGAGGGGCAGCCCCAGCATTTT.

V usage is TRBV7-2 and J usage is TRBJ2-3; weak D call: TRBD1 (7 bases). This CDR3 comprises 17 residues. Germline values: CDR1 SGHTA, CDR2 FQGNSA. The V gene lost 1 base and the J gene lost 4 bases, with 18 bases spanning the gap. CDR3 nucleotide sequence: TGTGCCAGCAGCTTAGTCGGGGCAGGGGGGAGCCCAGATACGCAGTATTTT. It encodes CASSLVGAGGSPDTQYF.

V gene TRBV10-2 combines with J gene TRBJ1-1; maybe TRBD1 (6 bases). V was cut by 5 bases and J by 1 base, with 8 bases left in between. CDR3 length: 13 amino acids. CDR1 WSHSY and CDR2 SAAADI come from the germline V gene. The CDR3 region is CASSLDRNTEAFF. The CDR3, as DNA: TGCGCCAGCAGTCTGGACAGGAACACTGAAGCTTTCTTT.

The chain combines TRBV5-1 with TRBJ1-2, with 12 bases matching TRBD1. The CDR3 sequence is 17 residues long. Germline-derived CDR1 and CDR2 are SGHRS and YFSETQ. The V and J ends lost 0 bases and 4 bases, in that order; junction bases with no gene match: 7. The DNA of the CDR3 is TGCGCCAGCAGCTTGGGGGACAGGGGGCGCCCCGGCTATGGCTACACCTTC. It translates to CASSLGDRGRPGYGYTF.

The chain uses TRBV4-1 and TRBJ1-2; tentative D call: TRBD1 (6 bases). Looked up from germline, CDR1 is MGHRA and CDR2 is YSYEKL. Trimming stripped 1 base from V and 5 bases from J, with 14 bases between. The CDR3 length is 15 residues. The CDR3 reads CASSQVGGQKYGYTF. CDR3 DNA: TGCGCCAGCAGCCAAGTCGGGGGGCAGAAGTATGGCTACACCTTC.

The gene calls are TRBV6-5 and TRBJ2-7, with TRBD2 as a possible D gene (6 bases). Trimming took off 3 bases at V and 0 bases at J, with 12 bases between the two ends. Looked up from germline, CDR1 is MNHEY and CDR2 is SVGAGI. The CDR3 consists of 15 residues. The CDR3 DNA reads TGTGCCAGCAGTTATTCCCCGGGACTCTCCTACGAGCAGTACTTC. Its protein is CASSYSPGLSYEQYF.

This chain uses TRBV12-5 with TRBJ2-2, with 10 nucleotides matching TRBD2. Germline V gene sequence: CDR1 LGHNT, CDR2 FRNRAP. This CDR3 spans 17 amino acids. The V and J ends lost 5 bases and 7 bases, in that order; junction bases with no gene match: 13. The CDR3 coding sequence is TGTGCTAGTGGTCGCGCGGGGCTAGCGGGAGTGAACGGGGAGCTGTTTTTT. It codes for CASGRAGLAGVNGELFF.

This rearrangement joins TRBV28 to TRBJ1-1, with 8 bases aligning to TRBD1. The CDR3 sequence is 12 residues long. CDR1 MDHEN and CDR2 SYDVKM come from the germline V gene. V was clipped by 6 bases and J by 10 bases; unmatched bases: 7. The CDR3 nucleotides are TGTGCCAGCAGGGGCGGACAGGGTGGAGCTTTCTTT. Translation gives CASRGGQGGAFF.

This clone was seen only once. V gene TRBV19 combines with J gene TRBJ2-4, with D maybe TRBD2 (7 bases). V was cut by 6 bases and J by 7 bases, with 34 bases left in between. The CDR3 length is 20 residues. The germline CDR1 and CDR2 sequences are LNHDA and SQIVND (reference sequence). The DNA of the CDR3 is TGTGCCAGTAGCAGGGCGTATCCACGAGGGGGGGGAGGGCTAGGGAACATTCAGTACTTC. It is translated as CASSRAYPRGGGGLGNIQYF.

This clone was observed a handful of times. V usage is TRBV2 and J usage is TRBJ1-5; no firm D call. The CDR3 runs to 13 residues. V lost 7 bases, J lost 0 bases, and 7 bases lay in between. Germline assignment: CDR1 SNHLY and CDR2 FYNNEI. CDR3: CASMGDSNQPQHF. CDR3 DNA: TGTGCCAGCATGGGAGATAGCAATCAGCCCCAGCATTTT.

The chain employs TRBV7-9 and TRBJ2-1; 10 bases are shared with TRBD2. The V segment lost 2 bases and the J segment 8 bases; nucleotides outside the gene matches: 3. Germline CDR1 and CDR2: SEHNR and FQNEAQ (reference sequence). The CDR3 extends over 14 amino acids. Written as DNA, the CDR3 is TGTGCCAGCAGCTTACTAGCGGGAGTTGATGAGCAGTTCTTC. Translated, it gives CASSLLAGVDEQFF.

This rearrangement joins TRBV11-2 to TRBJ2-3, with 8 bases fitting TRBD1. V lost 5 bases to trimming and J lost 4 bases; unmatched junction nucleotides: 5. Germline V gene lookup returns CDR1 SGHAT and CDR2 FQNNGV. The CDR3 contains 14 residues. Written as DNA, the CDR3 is TGTGCCAGCAGCCGGACAGGGATTGCAGATACGCAGTATTTT. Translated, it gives CASSRTGIADTQYF.

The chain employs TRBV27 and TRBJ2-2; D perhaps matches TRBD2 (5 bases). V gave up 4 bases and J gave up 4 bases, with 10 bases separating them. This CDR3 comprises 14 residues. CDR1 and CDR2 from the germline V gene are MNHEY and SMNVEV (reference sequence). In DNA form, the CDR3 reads TGTGCCAGCAGTTATACTAGAGGCACCGGGGAGCTGTTTTTT. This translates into CASSYTRGTGELFF.

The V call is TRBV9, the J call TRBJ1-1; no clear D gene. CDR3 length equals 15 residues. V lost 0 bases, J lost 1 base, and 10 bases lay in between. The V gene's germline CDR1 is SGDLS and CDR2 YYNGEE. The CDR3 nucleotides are TGTGCCAGCAGCGTAGCTGGAGAGCCGAACACTGAAGCTTTCTTT. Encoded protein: CASSVAGEPNTEAFF.

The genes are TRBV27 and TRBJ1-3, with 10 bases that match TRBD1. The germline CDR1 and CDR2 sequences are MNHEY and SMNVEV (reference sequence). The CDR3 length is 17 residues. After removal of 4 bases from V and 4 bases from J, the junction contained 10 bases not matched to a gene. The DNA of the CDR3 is TGTGCCAGCAGTTCCTTAGACAGGGGGCGAGCCGGAAACACCATATATTTT. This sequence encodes CASSSLDRGRAGNTIYF.

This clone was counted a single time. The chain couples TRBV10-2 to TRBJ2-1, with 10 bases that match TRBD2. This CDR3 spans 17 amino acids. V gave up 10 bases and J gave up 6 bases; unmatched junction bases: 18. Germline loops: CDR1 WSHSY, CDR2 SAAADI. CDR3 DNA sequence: TGCGCCACCACTGAGATTCTGAGAGCTAGCGGGAGCAATGAGCAGTTCTTC. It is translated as CATTEILRASGSNEQFF.

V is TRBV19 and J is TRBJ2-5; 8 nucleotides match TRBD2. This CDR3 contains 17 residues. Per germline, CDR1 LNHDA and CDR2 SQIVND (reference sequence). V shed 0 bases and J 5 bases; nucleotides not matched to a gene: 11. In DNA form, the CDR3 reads TGTGCCAGTAGTATAGATGGAGCGGGAGCTGTAGGTGAGACCCAGTACTTC. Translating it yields CASSIDGAGAVGETQYF.

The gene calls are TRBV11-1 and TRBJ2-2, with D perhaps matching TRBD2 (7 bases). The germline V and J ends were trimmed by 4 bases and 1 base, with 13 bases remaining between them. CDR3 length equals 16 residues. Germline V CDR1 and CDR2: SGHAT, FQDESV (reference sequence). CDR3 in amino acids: CASSSLGGVNTGELFF. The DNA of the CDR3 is TGTGCCAGCAGCTCATTAGGGGGGGTGAACACCGGGGAGCTGTTTTTT.

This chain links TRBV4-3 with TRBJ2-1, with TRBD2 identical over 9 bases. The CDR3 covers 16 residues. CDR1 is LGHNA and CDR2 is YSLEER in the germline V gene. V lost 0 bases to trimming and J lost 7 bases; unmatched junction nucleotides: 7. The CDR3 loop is CASSQELLAGLNEQFF. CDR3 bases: TGCGCCAGCAGCCAAGAGTTGCTAGCGGGATTGAATGAGCAGTTCTTC.

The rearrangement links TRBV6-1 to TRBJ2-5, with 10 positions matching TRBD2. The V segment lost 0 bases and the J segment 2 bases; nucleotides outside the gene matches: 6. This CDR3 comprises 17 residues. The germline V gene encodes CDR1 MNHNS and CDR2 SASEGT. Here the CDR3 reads CASSEALGTSVQETQYF. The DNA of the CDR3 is TGTGCCAGCAGTGAAGCGCTTGGGACTAGCGTACAAGAGACCCAGTACTTC.

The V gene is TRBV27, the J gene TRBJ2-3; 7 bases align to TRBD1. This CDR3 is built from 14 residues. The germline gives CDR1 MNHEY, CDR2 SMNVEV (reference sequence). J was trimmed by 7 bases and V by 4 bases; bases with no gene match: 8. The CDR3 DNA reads TGTGCCAGCAGTTCCCCCTCGACAGGGAATACGCAGTATTTT. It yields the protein CASSSPSTGNTQYF.

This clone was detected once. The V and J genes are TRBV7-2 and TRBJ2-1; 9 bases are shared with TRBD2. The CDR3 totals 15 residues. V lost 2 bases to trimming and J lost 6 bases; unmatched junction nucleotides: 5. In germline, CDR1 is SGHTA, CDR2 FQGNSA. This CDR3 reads CASSLSAGGSNEQFF. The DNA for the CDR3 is TGTGCCAGCAGCTTATCGGCGGGAGGGAGCAATGAGCAGTTCTTC.

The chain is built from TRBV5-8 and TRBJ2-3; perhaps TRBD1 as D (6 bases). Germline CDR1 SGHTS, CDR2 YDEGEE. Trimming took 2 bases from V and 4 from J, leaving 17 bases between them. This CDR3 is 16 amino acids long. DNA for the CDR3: TGTGCCAGCAGCTTCGGAACAGGGTCAGAAGCAGATACGCAGTATTTT. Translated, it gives CASSFGTGSEADTQYF.

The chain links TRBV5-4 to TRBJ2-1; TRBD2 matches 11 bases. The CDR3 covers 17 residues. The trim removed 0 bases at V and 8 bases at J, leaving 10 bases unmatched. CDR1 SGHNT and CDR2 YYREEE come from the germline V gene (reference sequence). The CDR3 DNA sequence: TGTGCCAGCAGCTTGGCAAAAGGGGCTAGCGGGAGGTATGAGCAGTTCTTC. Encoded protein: CASSLAKGASGRYEQFF.

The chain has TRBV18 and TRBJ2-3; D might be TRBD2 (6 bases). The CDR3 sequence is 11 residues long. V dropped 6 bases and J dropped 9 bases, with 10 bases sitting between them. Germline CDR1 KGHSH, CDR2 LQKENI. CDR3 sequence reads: CASSSGETQYF. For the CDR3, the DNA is TGTGCCAGCTCCTCGGGGGAGACGCAGTATTTT.

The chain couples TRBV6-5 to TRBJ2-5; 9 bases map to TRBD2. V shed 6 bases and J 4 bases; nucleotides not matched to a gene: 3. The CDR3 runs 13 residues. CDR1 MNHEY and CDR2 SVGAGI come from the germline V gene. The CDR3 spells CASSLTSGETQYF. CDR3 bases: TGTGCCAGCAGCTTGACTAGCGGAGAGACCCAGTACTTC.